A single T cell receptor (beta chain) is shown here with its context. Only in-frame clones appear in the TCRdb table, and some are missing; sequencing was by immunoSEQ multiplex PCR. Of fewer than 35,000 clones in the sample, 75% to 90% were seen once. The data belong to a study of blood T cell repertoires in COVID-19. Study at large: Material from acute and convalescent COVID-19 was sourced from the United States, Italy and Spain. Sample material is recorded as cDNA or gDNA derived from T cells, B-cell-depleted T cells, or PBMCs.

Germline CDR1 is SGHVS and CDR2 is FQNEAQ. The CDR3 length is 14 residues. The ends were cut back, 1 base at V and 10 bases at J, with 13 bases in the middle. The V call is TRBV7-8, the J call TRBJ1-4; maybe TRBD1 (5 bases). The receptor was isolated from a man aged 50 to 59 with active or convalescent COVID-19. The sample was peripheral blood. CDR3 residues: CASSLVDRGGKLFF. In nucleotides, the CDR3 is TGTGCCAGCAGCTTAGTCGATAGGGGAGGAAAACTGTTTTTT.